These T cell receptor beta chains were read from a single sample in a study of T cell repertoires in cytomegalovirus infection. TCRdb reanalysed the reads using MiXCR and keeps one entry per CDR3 protein. The table has fewer than 85,000 distinct CDR3 sequences, 3.5% to 4% seen once. Sequenced sample: PBMCs. These TCRs come from a human donor in good health (CMV status not recorded). Some clones in this sample may be carry-over from other donors' samples. Both conserved end residues are part of each CDR3. D genes are given only for firm matches. The size entry is marked missing in some rows and otherwise reads once, few, many or a size class.

J gene,V gene,clone size,D gene,CDR3 protein,CDR3 DNA
TRBJ1-1,TRBV6-6,many,TRBD1,CASSTGGLGGGAFF,TGTGCCAGCAGTACAGGGGGCCTAGGGGGGGGAGCTTTCTTT
TRBJ2-3,TRBV7-8,many,TRBD2,CASSSHRVAGGTDTQYF,TGTGCCAGCAGCTCCCATAGGGTAGCGGGGGGCACAGATACGCAGTATTTT
TRBJ1-1,TRBV6-2/TRBV6-3,many,-,CASSLRGGFQTEAFF,TGTGCCAGCAGCCTTAGGGGGGGATTCCAGACTGAAGCTTTCTTT
TRBJ1-1,TRBV7-6,many,TRBD1,CASSSTNRGAGTEAFF,TGTGCCAGCAGCTCCACGAACAGGGGGGCCGGCACTGAAGCTTTCTTT
TRBJ2-1,TRBV19,few,-,CASRGYNEQFF,TGTGCCAGTAGGGGCTACAATGAGCAGTTCTTC
TRBJ2-4,TRBV2,many,TRBD1,CASRGGTGKNIQYF,TGTGCCAGCAGGGGGGGGACAGGGAAAAACATTCAGTACTTC
TRBJ2-2,TRBV6-6,many,-,CASAAQPGELFF,TGTGCCAGCGCCGCCCAACCCGGGGAGCTGTTTTTT
TRBJ1-4,TRBV28,many,TRBD1,CASSRRQGRGEKLFF,TGTGCCAGCAGTCGACGACAGGGGAGGGGTGAAAAACTGTTTTTT
TRBJ2-1,TRBV19,-,-,CASSVGPKSEQFF,TGTGCCAGTAGTGTGGGACCCAAATCGGAGCAGTTCTTC
TRBJ1-2,TRBV12-3/TRBV12-4,many,TRBD1,CASSFDRGNYGYTF,TGTGCCAGCAGTTTCGACAGGGGGAATTATGGCTACACCTTC
TRBJ2-7,TRBV7-2,many,TRBD1,CASSYPSFGTGGNEQYF,TGTGCCAGCAGCTACCCCTCGTTCGGGACAGGCGGTAACGAGCAGTACTTC
TRBJ2-7,TRBV7-2,many,TRBD2,CASSSPRTAGGQYF,TGTGCCAGCAGCTCGCCCAGGACCGCGGGGGGGCAGTACTTC
TRBJ1-1,TRBV7-2,many,-,CASSLEGGREAFF,TGTGCCAGCAGCTTAGAGGGGGGGCGAGAAGCTTTCTTT
TRBJ2-3,TRBV5-1,few,-,CASSETYTQYF,TGCGCCAGCAGCGAAACGTATACGCAGTATTTT
TRBJ1-6,TRBV14,-,-,CASSQDKRPLHF,TGTGCCAGCAGCCAAGATAAACGACCCCTCCACTTT
TRBJ2-7,TRBV6-2/TRBV6-3,many,TRBD2,CASSAVGLTYEQYF,TGTGCCAGCAGTGCCGTGGGACTAACCTACGAGCAGTACTTC
TRBJ2-7,TRBV19,few,-,CASSISPRGSYEQYF,TGTGCCAGTAGTATCAGCCCTAGGGGTTCCTACGAGCAGTACTTC
TRBJ2-3,TRBV7-4,many,-,CASSPPFDTQYF,TGTGCCAGCAGCCCTCCCTTTGATACGCAGTATTTT
TRBJ2-2,TRBV7-2,many,TRBD2,CASSILAGVGPGELFF,TGTGCCAGCAGCATATTAGCGGGAGTGGGGCCCGGGGAGCTGTTTTTT
TRBJ1-5,TRBV7-2,many,-,CASSLEQGRRQPQHF,TGTGCCAGCAGCTTGGAACAGGGTCGGCGACAGCCCCAGCATTTT
TRBJ2-3,TRBV6-8,many,-,CAIKTVGLTTDTQYF,TGTGCCATCAAGACCGTGGGTTTGACGACAGATACGCAGTATTTT
TRBJ2-7,TRBV7-2,many,TRBD2,CASSLDSGGPQEQYF,TGTGCCAGCAGCTTAGATAGCGGGGGGCCGCAGGAGCAGTACTTC
TRBJ2-1,TRBV29-1,many,TRBD2,CSVDGLAGVGLYNEQFF,TGCAGCGTTGACGGCCTAGCGGGAGTGGGTTTGTACAATGAGCAGTTCTTC
TRBJ2-1,TRBV6-2/TRBV6-3,many,-,CASSRDGSAINEQFF,TGTGCCAGCAGTCGGGATGGATCGGCCATCAATGAGCAGTTCTTC
TRBJ2-5,TRBV4-2,many,TRBD2,CASSQSGGSETQYF,TGTGCCAGCAGCCAAAGCGGGGGGTCGGAGACCCAGTACTTC
TRBJ2-2,TRBV7-2,many,-,CASSFGGELFF,TGTGCCAGCAGCTTTGGCGGGGAGCTGTTTTTT
TRBJ2-7,TRBV7-9,many,-,CASSWDVTSSYEQYF,TGTGCCAGCAGCTGGGATGTTACTTCCTCCTACGAGCAGTACTTC
TRBJ1-1,TRBV4-1,many,-,CASSQDLVSLRNTEAFF,TGTGCCAGCAGCCAAGATCTAGTCAGTCTAAGAAACACTGAAGCTTTCTTT
TRBJ2-2,TRBV7-9,many,-,CASMRSGDGELFF,TGTGCCAGCATGCGCAGTGGGGACGGGGAGCTGTTTTTT
TRBJ2-2,TRBV24-1,many,TRBD1,CATSDLGGTGKSYTGELFF,TGTGCCACCAGTGATTTGGGCGGGACAGGGAAGTCGTACACCGGGGAGCTGTTTTTT
TRBJ1-5,TRBV7-2,many,-,CASSRSGNSNQPQHF,TGTGCCAGCAGCCGCAGCGGCAATAGCAATCAGCCCCAGCATTTT
TRBJ1-3,TRBV7-2,many,-,CASRRRAGNTIYF,TGTGCCAGCAGGAGACGAGCGGGAAACACCATATATTTT
TRBJ1-4,TRBV27,many,TRBD1,CASRARDRAGKLFF,TGTGCCAGCAGGGCCCGGGACAGGGCAGGGAAACTGTTTTTT
TRBJ1-4,TRBV7-6,many,TRBD1,CASSQARRGARANEKLFF,TGTGCCAGCAGCCAAGCTCGCAGGGGGGCGCGGGCTAATGAAAAACTGTTTTTT
TRBJ2-3,TRBV7-3,many,-,CASGPSTDTQYF,TGTGCCAGCGGGCCTAGCACAGATACGCAGTATTTT
TRBJ2-3,TRBV7-2,many,-,CASRLVTDTQYF,TGTGCCAGCAGGCTGGTAACGGATACGCAGTATTTT
TRBJ2-7,TRBV7-9,-,TRBD1,CASSLARGTGSYEQYF,TGTGCCAGCAGCTTAGCTAGGGGGACAGGGTCCTACGAGCAGTACTTC
TRBJ1-5,TRBV20-1,many,-,CSARTTGTLNQPQHF,TGCAGTGCCCGTACGACCGGGACACTGAATCAGCCCCAGCATTTT
TRBJ1-1,TRBV7-8,many,-,CASSNGPGQNTEAFF,TGTGCCAGCAGCAATGGACCTGGACAGAACACTGAAGCTTTCTTT
TRBJ2-1,TRBV7-2,many,-,CASSLEQGRVDEQFF,TGTGCCAGCAGCTTAGAACAGGGAAGGGTGGATGAGCAGTTCTTC
TRBJ2-2,TRBV7-3,many,TRBD1,CASSAARGTGVGELFF,TGTGCCAGCAGCGCAGCCCGAGGGACAGGGGTCGGGGAGCTGTTTTTT
TRBJ1-6,TRBV7-2,many,-,CASSTPLGSPLHF,TGTGCCAGCAGCACCCCTCTAGGTTCACCCCTCCACTTT
TRBJ1-4,TRBV5-6,many,TRBD1,CASSLGTGGMSTNEKLFF,TGTGCCAGCAGCTTGGGGACAGGGGGAATGTCGACTAATGAAAAACTGTTTTTT
TRBJ2-3,TRBV19,many,TRBD2,CASTGSGSRDTDTQYF,TGTGCCAGTACAGGTAGCGGGAGCCGTGACACAGATACGCAGTATTTT
TRBJ1-2,TRBV7-2,many,-,CASSPTGPPGYGYTF,TGTGCCAGCAGCCCCACAGGGCCCCCTGGCTATGGCTACACCTTC
TRBJ2-2,TRBV7-2,many,-,CASSFGRGGELFF,TGTGCCAGCAGCTTCGGGCGGGGCGGGGAGCTGTTTTTT
TRBJ2-7,TRBV30,-,TRBD2,CAWRVGGGSYEQYF,TGTGCCTGGAGAGTCGGCGGGGGTTCCTACGAGCAGTACTTC
TRBJ2-1,TRBV7-2,-,-,CASSPGWVGGAFDEQFF,TGTGCCAGCAGCCCCGGCTGGGTTGGGGGGGCTTTCGATGAGCAGTTTTTC
TRBJ1-2,TRBV28,many,-,CASSLSSQGLGYTF,TGTGCCAGCAGTTTAAGCTCCCAGGGGCTGGGCTACACCTTC
TRBJ2-1,TRBV7-2,many,-,CASSLWGVNNEQFF,TGTGCCAGCAGCTTATGGGGGGTAAACAATGAGCAGTTCTTC
TRBJ2-5,TRBV12-3/TRBV12-4,few,TRBD1,CASSFHGTEEETQYF,TGTGCCAGCAGTTTTCACGGGACAGAAGAAGAGACCCAGTACTTC
TRBJ2-1,TRBV7-2,many,-,CASSLVSANEQFF,TGTGCCAGCAGCTTAGTCAGCGCCAATGAGCAGTTCTTC
TRBJ2-1,TRBV7-2,many,-,CASTYDNEQFF,TGTGCCAGCACGTATGACAATGAGCAGTTCTTC
TRBJ1-5,TRBV7-2,many,-,CASSLNLGRGGGPQHF,TGTGCCAGCAGCCTAAACCTGGGACGTGGGGGGGGACCCCAGCATTTT
TRBJ1-5,TRBV28,many,-,CASRGRDTRTVPQHF,TGTGCCAGCAGAGGGCGGGACACCCGAACTGTACCCCAGCATTTT
TRBJ2-1,TRBV7-2,many,-,CASSFVGEQFF,TGTGCCAGCAGCTTTGTGGGCGAGCAGTTCTTC
TRBJ2-5,TRBV7-2,many,-,CASSLSRSGTQYF,TGTGCCAGCAGCTTGTCACGCTCAGGGACCCAGTACTTC